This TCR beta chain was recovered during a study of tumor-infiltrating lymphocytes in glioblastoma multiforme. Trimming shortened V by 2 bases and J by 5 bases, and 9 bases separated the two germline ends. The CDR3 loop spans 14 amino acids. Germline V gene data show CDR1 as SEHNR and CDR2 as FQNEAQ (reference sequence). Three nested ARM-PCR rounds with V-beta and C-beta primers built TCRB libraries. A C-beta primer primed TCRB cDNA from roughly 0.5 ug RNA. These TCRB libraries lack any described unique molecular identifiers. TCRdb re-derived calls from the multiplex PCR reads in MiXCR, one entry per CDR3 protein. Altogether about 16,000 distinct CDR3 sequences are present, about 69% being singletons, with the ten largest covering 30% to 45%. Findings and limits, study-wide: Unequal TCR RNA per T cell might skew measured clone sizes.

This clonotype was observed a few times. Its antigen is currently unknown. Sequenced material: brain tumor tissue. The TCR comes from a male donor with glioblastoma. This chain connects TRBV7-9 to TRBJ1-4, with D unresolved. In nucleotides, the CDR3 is TGTGCCAGCAGCTTACGGCAGGAGAATGAAAAACTGTTTTTT. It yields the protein CASSLRQENEKLFF.